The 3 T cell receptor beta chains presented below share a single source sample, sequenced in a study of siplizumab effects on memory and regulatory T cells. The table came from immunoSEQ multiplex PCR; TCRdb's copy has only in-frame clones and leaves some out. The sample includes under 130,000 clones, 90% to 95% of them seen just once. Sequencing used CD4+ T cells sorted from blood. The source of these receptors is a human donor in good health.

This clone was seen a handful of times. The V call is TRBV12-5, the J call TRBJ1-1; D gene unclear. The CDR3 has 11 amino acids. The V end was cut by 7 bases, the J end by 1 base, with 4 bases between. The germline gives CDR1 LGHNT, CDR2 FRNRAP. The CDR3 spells CASAPNTEAFF. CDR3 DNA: TGTGCTAGTGCCCCGAACACTGAAGCTTTCTTT. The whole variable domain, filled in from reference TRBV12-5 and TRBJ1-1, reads DARVTQTPRHKVTEMGQEVTMRCQPILGHNTVFWYRQTMMQGLELLAYFRNRAPLDDSGMPKDRFSAEMPDATLATLKIQPSEPRDSAVYFCASAPNTEAFFGQGTRLTVV.

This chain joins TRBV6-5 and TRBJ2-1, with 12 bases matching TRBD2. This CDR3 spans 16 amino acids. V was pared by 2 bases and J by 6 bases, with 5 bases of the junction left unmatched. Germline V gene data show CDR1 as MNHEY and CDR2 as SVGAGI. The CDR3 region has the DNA TGTGCCAGCAGTTACCGCACTAGCGGGAGGCTCAATGAGCAGTTCTTC. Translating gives CASSYRTSGRLNEQFF.

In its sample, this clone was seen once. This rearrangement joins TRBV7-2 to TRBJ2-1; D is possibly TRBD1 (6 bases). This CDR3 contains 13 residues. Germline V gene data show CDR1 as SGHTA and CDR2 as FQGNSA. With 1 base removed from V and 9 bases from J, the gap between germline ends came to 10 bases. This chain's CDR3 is CASSLVRGGEQFF. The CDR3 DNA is TGTGCCAGCAGCTTAGTCAGGGGCGGTGAGCAGTTCTTC.